The 3 T cell receptor beta chains listed next were all sequenced from one sample in a study of PD-1 blockade in classical Hodgkin lymphoma. Here immunoSEQ multiplex PCR was the method, and the copy in TCRdb shows in-frame clones only, minus some. Here the sample spans approximately 20,000 clones, about 94% being singletons. Time point indicated: newly diagnosed, previously untreated cHL patient sample. Sequenced sample: peripheral blood mononuclear cells (PBMCs). Source of these receptors: a human donor with classical Hodgkin lymphoma.

The CDR3 sequence: CAIKLTGVNTGELFF. The CDR3 bases are TGTGCCATCAAACTCACTGGGGTGAACACCGGGGAGCTGTTTTTT. The chain combines TRBV10-3 with TRBJ2-2; D gene uncertain. The CDR3 runs 15 residues. CDR1 ENHRY and CDR2 SYGVKD come from the germline V gene. Trimming shortened V by 7 bases and J by 1 base, and 13 bases separated the two germline ends.

The chain has TRBV7-2 and TRBJ2-3; D gene unclear. The CDR3 spans 13 residues. The V gene's germline CDR1 is SGHTA and CDR2 FQGNSA. V was pared by 1 base and J by 3 bases, with 5 bases between. The CDR3 nucleotides are TGTGCCAGCAGCTTAGAGGGTACAGATACGCAGTATTTT. It codes for CASSLEGTDTQYF.

V and J are TRBV5-1 and TRBJ2-3; possible D gene TRBD1, 5 bases. From germline, CDR1 is SGHRS and CDR2 YFSETQ. The CDR3 consists of 14 residues. Trimming stripped 1 base from V and 2 bases from J, with 8 bases between. Here the CDR3 reads CASSLRRATDTQYF. CDR3 in DNA: TGCGCCAGCAGCTTGCGCAGGGCCACAGATACGCAGTATTTT.